These 13 T cell receptor beta chains came from one sample sequenced in a study of blood T cell repertoires in COVID-19. Data came from immunoSEQ multiplex PCR; TCRdb stores just in-frame clones and leaves some out. The table lists 350,000 to 400,000 clones, around 92% of them singletons. The sample was peripheral blood. The receptors were gathered from a young woman with COVID-19, enrolled during active disease.

This chain joins TRBV5-1 and TRBJ2-2; 7 bases fit TRBD1. Trimming took 0 bases from V and 2 from J; bases not matched to a gene: 4. The CDR3 runs 16 residues. Germline V lookup: CDR1 SGHRS, CDR2 YFSETQ. DNA of the CDR3: TGCGCCAGCAGCTTGGGACAGGGAGCAAACACCGGGGAGCTGTTTTTT. This encodes CASSLGQGANTGELFF. The full variable domain, with the rest looked up from reference TRBV5-1 and TRBJ2-2, is KAGVTQTPRYLIKTRGQQVTLSCSPISGHRSVSWYQQTPGQGLQFLFEYFSETQRNKGNFPGRFSGRQFSNSRSEMNVSTLELGDSALYLCASSLGQGANTGELFFGEGSRLTVL.

J is TRBJ2-7 and V is TRBV28; 8 bases match TRBD2. V lost 5 bases to trimming and J lost 0 bases; unmatched junction nucleotides: 9. This CDR3 is built from 16 residues. Germline V CDR1 and CDR2: MDHEN, SYDVKM. CDR3 sequence: CASSQHSGTSSYEQYF. The CDR3 DNA reads as TGTGCCAGCAGTCAACATAGCGGGACCAGCTCCTACGAGCAGTACTTC.

The chain recombines TRBV7-9 with TRBJ1-3; no clear D gene. The V and J ends lost 8 bases and 9 bases respectively, with 17 bases between them. CDR1 SEHNR and CDR2 FQNEAQ come from the germline V gene (reference sequence). The CDR3 runs 13 residues. The CDR3 sequence: CASGDFKGGTIYF. CDR3 bases: TGTGCCAGCGGGGATTTCAAGGGAGGCACCATATATTTT.

This clone was seen only once. The rearrangement joins TRBV6-5 to TRBJ1-5; D remains unclear. The ends were cut back, 5 bases at V and 2 bases at J, with 13 bases in the middle. Germline V lookup: CDR1 MNHEY, CDR2 SVGAGI. The CDR3 is 15 amino acids. The CDR3: CASSLKGGGNQPQHF. CDR3 DNA sequence: TGTGCCAGCAGTCTGAAGGGCGGGGGCAATCAGCCCCAGCATTTT.

The V and J genes are TRBV18 and TRBJ2-7; D is undetermined. The CDR3 covers 14 residues. Trimming took off 2 bases at V and 0 bases at J, with 8 bases between the two ends. Germline CDR1 reads KGHSH; CDR2 reads LQKENI. CDR3: CASSPTTDSYEQYF. CDR3 coding DNA: TGTGCCAGCTCACCAACCACAGACTCCTACGAGCAGTACTTC.

The rearrangement uses TRBV28 and TRBJ2-5; D is possibly TRBD1 (6 bases). CDR1 is MDHEN and CDR2 is SYDVKM in the germline V gene. Deletions cut 7 bases from V and 2 bases from J, with 17 bases between. This CDR3 has 15 residues. The CDR3 region is CASTLGQRGQETQYF. In DNA form, the CDR3 reads TGTGCCAGCACCCTTGGACAGAGGGGGCAAGAGACCCAGTACTTC.

V usage is TRBV5-6 and J usage is TRBJ2-1; D remains ambiguous. The CDR3 is made up of 12 amino acids. In germline, CDR1 is SGHDT, CDR2 YYEEEE. V gave up 4 bases and J gave up 6 bases, with 8 bases separating them. Written as DNA, the CDR3 is TGTGCCAGCAGCCCCACGGTCAATGAGCAGTTCTTC. As protein: CASSPTVNEQFF.

The V and J genes are TRBV9 and TRBJ1-1; D gene uncertain. CDR1 is SGDLS and CDR2 is YYNGEE in the germline V gene. The CDR3 contains 15 residues. V was shortened by 3 bases and J by 1 base, with 13 bases between the two germline ends. The CDR3 spells CASSEEQKTNTEAFF. DNA for the CDR3: TGTGCCAGCAGCGAGGAACAGAAAACGAACACTGAAGCTTTCTTT.

The chain combines TRBV20-1 with TRBJ2-1; TRBD2 aligns across 8 bases. The germline CDR1 and CDR2 sequences are DFQATT and SNEGSKA (reference sequence). This CDR3 is built from 14 residues. J gave up 7 bases and V 3 bases, and 8 bases lay outside the gene matches. The CDR3 spells CSASSRGGRNEQFF. The CDR3 nucleotides read TGCAGTGCTAGTAGTCGGGGGGGACGGAATGAGCAGTTCTTC.

A word on this clone: At one boundary the junction diverges from the germline segment, which might be a read error. This chain connects TRBV7-7 to TRBJ2-1; D possibly corresponds to TRBD1 (6 bases). Germline V CDR1 and CDR2: SSHAT, FNYEAQ (reference sequence). CDR3 size: 14 residues. CDR3 DNA: TGTGCTAGCAGCCCTGAATACCGGGACACCAAGCAGTTCTTC. It encodes CASSPEYRDTKQFF.

The chain joins TRBV28 to TRBJ2-7; TRBD1 agrees at 11 bases. V was pared by 4 bases and J by 5 bases, with 4 bases of the junction left unmatched. Per the germline V gene, CDR1 is MDHEN and CDR2 is SYDVKM. The CDR3 is made up of 14 amino acids. This CDR3 reads CASSSGQGANEQYF. The CDR3 DNA is TGTGCCAGCAGTTCTGGACAGGGGGCCAACGAGCAGTACTTC.

The chain has TRBV5-5 and TRBJ2-7; 12 bases align to TRBD1. Germline V gene data show CDR1 as SGHKS and CDR2 as YYEKEE (reference sequence). There are 15 residues in the CDR3. The J segment lost 12 bases and the V segment lost 2 bases, leaving 12 bases of the junction unmatched. CDR3 sequence (DNA): TGTGCCAGCAGCTTACCCGGGACAGGGGGCTTGGCCTGGTACTTC. It encodes CASSLPGTGGLAWYF.

The chain joins TRBV19 to TRBJ2-4; D is unclear. From germline, CDR1 is LNHDA and CDR2 SQIVND (reference sequence). The germline V and J ends were trimmed by 4 bases and 0 bases, with 19 bases remaining between them. This CDR3 contains 18 residues. The CDR3 sequence: CASSTPDQAQLAKNIQYF. The CDR3 DNA is TGTGCCAGTAGTACACCGGATCAGGCCCAACTAGCCAAAAACATTCAGTACTTC.